Listed here are 9 T cell receptor beta chains from one sample, sequenced in a study of T cell responses to AZD1222 COVID-19 vaccine (dated by TCRdb to 2020 to 2023). The library was obtained by the immunoSEQ multiplex PCR assay. Entries here come from immuneACCESS through TCRdb and include only in-frame sequences with V and J called. Some clones fail to appear in such tables; in the studies checked, an unresolved V gene covers under half of the shortfall, and the cause of the remainder is unknown. For this sample there are 150,000 to 200,000 clones; around 93% appear just once. The ten largest clones add up to 7.5% to 9.5% of the sample. The meaning of the sample's time point label: baseline before first vaccination. The material was peripheral blood, obtained on day 0 of AZD1222 vaccination. The receptors were sampled from an adult in good health.

This sequence joins TRBV19 and TRBJ1-1; 10 bases are shared with TRBD1. Germline CDR1 and CDR2: LNHDA and SQIVND (reference sequence). Trimming took 3 bases from V and 3 from J; bases not matched to a gene: 13. This CDR3 region has 18 residues. CDR3 DNA: TGTGCCAGTAGTATTACCCCCGGGACAGGGGTTCGGGACACTGAAGCTTTCTTT. The encoded protein is CASSITPGTGVRDTEAFF.

In its sample, this clone was seen once. The chain joins TRBV7-9 to TRBJ2-5; weak D call: TRBD1 (6 bases). The CDR3 loop spans 15 amino acids. Germline values: CDR1 SEHNR, CDR2 FQNEAQ (reference sequence). Between the trimmed V and J ends, which lost 5 bases and 2 bases, there was a span of 15 bases. CDR3 in amino acids: CASSLQTGQQETQYF. Written as DNA, the CDR3 is TGTGCCAGCAGCCTCCAGACCGGACAGCAAGAGACCCAGTACTTC. The entire variable domain, with the rest obtained from reference TRBV7-9 and TRBJ2-5, is as follows: DTGVSQNPRHKITKRGQNVTFRCDPISEHNRLYWYRQTLGQGPEFLTYFQNEAQLEKSRLLSDRFSAERPKGSFSTLEIQRTEQGDSAMYLCASSLQTGQQETQYFGPGTRLLVL.

The genes are TRBV25-1 and TRBJ2-7; unclear D gene. CDR1 is MGHDK, CDR2 SYGVNS, per germline. The V end was cut by 2 bases, the J end by 2 bases, with 4 bases between. This CDR3 contains 12 residues. CDR3 sequence: CASSETAYEQYF. CDR3 DNA: TGTGCCAGCAGTGAAACAGCCTACGAGCAGTACTTC.

The chain uses TRBV19 and TRBJ2-7; 8 positions match TRBD1. Germline V CDR1 and CDR2: LNHDA, SQIVND (reference sequence). CDR3 length equals 16 residues. The V and J ends lost 6 bases and 5 bases, in that order; junction bases with no gene match: 15. In DNA, the CDR3 is TGTGCCAGTAGCCATAGCCGTTTTGGACAGGGCGACGAGCAGTACTTC. This translates into CASSHSRFGQGDEQYF. Variable domain in full (rest from reference TRBV19 and TRBJ2-7): DGGITQSPKYLFRKEGQNVTLSCEQNLNHDAMYWYRQDPGQGLRLIYYSQIVNDFQKGDIAEGYSVSREKKESFPLTVTSAQKNPTAFYLCASSHSRFGQGDEQYFGPGTRLTVT.

V usage is TRBV5-3 and J usage is TRBJ1-2, with D tentatively TRBD1 (5 bases). TRBV5-3 is treated as an ORF (open reading frame) with a function not yet certain. The V end was cut by 2 bases, the J end by 2 bases, with 10 bases between. This CDR3 is built from 14 residues. CDR3 nucleotides: TGTGCCAGAAGCTTTTGGTCAGGGAACTATGGCTACACCTTC. Its translation: CARSFWSGNYGYTF.

This rearrangement joins TRBV28 to TRBJ2-3, with D tentatively TRBD1 or TRBD2 (5 bases each). The CDR3 is made up of 14 amino acids. Deletions cut 3 bases from V and 8 bases from J, with 15 bases between. Per the germline V gene, CDR1 is MDHEN and CDR2 is SYDVKM. The CDR3 coding sequence is TGTGCCAGCAGTTTCGGGGCCCGCTTTGGTACGCAGTATTTT. Residues: CASSFGARFGTQYF.

The chain is built from TRBV23-1 and TRBJ1-1; D gene ambiguous. TRBV23-1 is identified as an open reading frame with a role that is uncertain. The ends were cut back, 8 bases at V and 1 base at J, with 2 bases in the middle. The CDR3 spans 10 residues. CDR3 coding DNA: TGCGCCAGCCGGAACACTGAAGCTTTCTTT. It translates to CASRNTEAFF.

The J gene is TRBJ1-1, the V gene TRBV29-1; the match to TRBD1 covers 11 bases. Trimming cost V 3 bases and J 4 bases; bases outside gene matches: 4. The CDR3 has 14 residues. CDR1 SQVTM and CDR2 ANQGSEA come from the germline V gene. CDR3 region: CSVDRDRGSTEAFF. CDR3 nucleotides: TGCAGCGTTGATCGGGACAGGGGGAGCACTGAAGCTTTCTTT.

The chain joins TRBV5-4 to TRBJ2-2, with 11 nucleotides matching TRBD2. The ends lost 4 bases at V and 6 bases at J; junction bases unmatched: 11. Germline V gene lookup returns CDR1 SGHNT and CDR2 YYREEE (reference sequence). The CDR3 covers 17 residues. The CDR3 is CASSPGLAGGLAGELFF. In DNA, the CDR3 is TGTGCCAGCAGCCCGGGCCTAGCGGGAGGATTGGCCGGGGAGCTGTTTTTT.